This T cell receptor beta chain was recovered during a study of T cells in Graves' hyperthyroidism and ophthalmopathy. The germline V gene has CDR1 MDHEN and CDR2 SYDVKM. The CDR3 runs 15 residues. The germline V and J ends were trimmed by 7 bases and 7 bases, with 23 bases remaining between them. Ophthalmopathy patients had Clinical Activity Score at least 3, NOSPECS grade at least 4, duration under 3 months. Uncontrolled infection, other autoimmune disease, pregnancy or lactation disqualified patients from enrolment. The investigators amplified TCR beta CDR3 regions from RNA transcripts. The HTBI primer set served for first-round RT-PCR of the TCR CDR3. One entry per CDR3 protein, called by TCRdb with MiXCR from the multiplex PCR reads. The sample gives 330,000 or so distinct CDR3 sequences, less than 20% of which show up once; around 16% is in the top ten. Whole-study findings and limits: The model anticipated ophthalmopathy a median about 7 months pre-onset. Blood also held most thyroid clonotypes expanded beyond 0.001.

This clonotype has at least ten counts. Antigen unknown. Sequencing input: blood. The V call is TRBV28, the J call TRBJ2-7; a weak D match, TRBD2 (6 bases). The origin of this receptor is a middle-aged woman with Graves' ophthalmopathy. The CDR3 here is CASTIPDGGAREQYF. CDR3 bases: TGTGCCAGCACCATTCCGGACGGAGGGGCGAGGGAGCAGTACTTC. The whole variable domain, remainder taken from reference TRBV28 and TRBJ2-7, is DVKVTQSSRYLVKRTGEKVFLECVQDMDHENMFWYRQDPGLGLRLIYFSYDVKMKEKGDIPEGYSVSREKKERFSLILESASTNQTSMYLCASTIPDGGAREQYFGPGTRLTVT.